This T cell receptor beta chain appears in the sequencing data of a study of T cells in Graves' hyperthyroidism and ophthalmopathy. Study-wide results and limits: A median about 6.2 months before onset, the model predicted ophthalmopathy.

With respect to this clonotype: As yet, its antigen is unknown.

The investigators amplified TCR beta CDR3 regions from RNA transcripts. The HTBI primer set drove a first-round RT-PCR of the TCR CDR3. TCRdb reanalysed the multiplex PCR reads using MiXCR and keeps one entry per CDR3 protein. This sample has approximately 320,000 distinct CDR3 sequences, with around 17% found just once. Diagnosis of hyperthyroidism was new in patients aged 18 to 65, and its duration was under 2 months. The study excluded patients with uncontrolled infection, other autoimmune disease, pregnancy or lactation. This TCR was sampled from a man aged 25-45 years with Graves' hyperthyroidism. Sequenced sample: blood.

This CDR3 is CSARRRGTGELFF. The DNA of the CDR3 is TGCAGTGCTAGACGAAGGGGAACCGGGGAGCTGTTTTTT. The V gene is TRBV20-1, the J gene TRBJ2-2; TRBD1 is a possible D gene (5 bases). Trimming cost V 2 bases and J 5 bases, with 9 bases left between them. The CDR3 covers 13 residues. Germline V gene sequence: CDR1 DFQATT, CDR2 SNEGSKA (reference sequence).